Shown below are 7 T cell receptor beta chains from a single sample sequenced in a study of T cells in Graves' hyperthyroidism and ophthalmopathy. Amplified TCR beta CDR3 regions derived from RNA transcripts. First-round RT-PCR with HTBI primers amplified the TCR CDR3 region. Using its own MiXCR run on the multiplex PCR reads, TCRdb lists one record per CDR3 protein. The sample has 150,000 or so distinct CDR3 sequences; 9.4% are singletons. The sample was blood. Receptors originate from a woman aged 18-29 years with Graves' hyperthyroidism that later progressed to Graves' ophthalmopathy.

This clonotype was counted many times. This chain connects TRBV28 to TRBJ1-1, with D tentatively TRBD1 (5 bases). The CDR3 is 13 residues long. Germline V gene sequence: CDR1 MDHEN, CDR2 SYDVKM. V gave up 7 bases and J gave up 0 bases, with 9 bases separating them. CDR3 DNA: TGTGCCAGCAACTGGGGGGTGAACACTGAAGCTTTCTTT. It encodes CASNWGVNTEAFF.

The table lists this clonotype with many counts. CDR3 in amino acids: CASSLGASYEQYF. CDR3 sequence (DNA): TGTGCCAGCAGTCTAGGGGCTTCCTACGAGCAGTACTTC. This chain uses TRBV6-1 with TRBJ2-7, with TRBD1 as a possible D gene (5 bases). V lost 5 bases and J 1 base, leaving 9 bases between the germline ends. CDR1 is MNHNS and CDR2 is SASEGT in the germline V gene. This CDR3 has 13 amino acids.

This clonotype was seen at least ten times. This chain connects TRBV9 to TRBJ1-3; TRBD1 might be the D (6 bases). The germline CDR1 and CDR2 sequences are SGDLS and YYNGEE. With 3 bases removed from V and 0 bases from J, the gap between germline ends came to 13 bases. This CDR3 has 16 residues. The CDR3 sequence is CASSAPGQASGNTIYF. CDR3 DNA: TGTGCCAGCAGCGCACCGGGACAAGCCTCTGGAAACACCATATATTTT.

CDR3 sequence reads: CASSQELAGTDTQYF. In nucleotides, the CDR3 is TGTGCCAGCAGCCAAGAATTAGCGGGCACAGATACGCAGTATTTT. The chain carries TRBV3-1 and TRBJ2-3; D is possibly TRBD2 (6 bases). Trimming left V 0 bases short and J 1 base short, with 8 bases between. The CDR3 totals 15 residues. The V gene's germline CDR1 is LGHDT and CDR2 YNNKEL (reference sequence).

This clonotype was seen at least ten times. The chain has TRBV20-1 and TRBJ2-5; tentatively, D is TRBD2 (6 bases). Germline CDR1 DFQATT, CDR2 SNEGSKA (reference sequence). The CDR3 is 14 amino acids. Trimming stripped 6 bases from V and 4 bases from J, with 18 bases between. The CDR3 sequence: CSATRREVGETQYF. The DNA of the CDR3 is TGCAGTGCCACGAGGAGGGAGGTGGGAGAGACCCAGTACTTC.

As for this clonotype: Germline and junction disagree at one end, which may indicate a read error. The rearrangement joins TRBV18 to TRBJ2-6; TRBD1 aligns across 9 bases. Germline V CDR1 and CDR2: KGHSH, LQKENI. CDR3 size: 18 residues. This chain's CDR3 is CASSSPGTGFSGANVLTF. DNA of the CDR3: TGTGCCAGCTCATCACCCGGGACAGGGTTCTCTGGGGCCAACGTCCTGACTTTC.

This clonotype showed up many times. The J gene is TRBJ1-1, the V gene TRBV30; D might be TRBD1 (5 bases). The CDR3 extends over 13 amino acids. V was shortened by 4 bases and J by 2 bases, with 11 bases between the two germline ends. Germline CDR1 is GTSNPN and CDR2 is SVGIG (reference sequence). The CDR3 loop is CAWKVGGNTEAFF. CDR3 DNA sequence: TGTGCCTGGAAGGTCGGGGGAAACACTGAAGCTTTCTTT.